The present T cell receptor (beta chain) was sequenced within a study of PD-L1 blockade in urothelial cancer. As to time point: pretreatment peripheral blood. TCRdb's copy holds only in-frame clones and misses some; the assay was immunoSEQ multiplex PCR. Seen here are around 60,000 clones, approximately 81% observed once, and the top ten hold about 2.9%. The V and J ends lost 7 bases and 0 bases respectively, with 12 bases between them. The germline V gene encodes CDR1 SGHVS and CDR2 FQNEAQ. The CDR3 length is 14 residues. The sequencing used PBMCs, collected around atezolizumab (anti-PD-L1) treatment. The clonotype originates from a man in his 70s with urothelial cancer. This chain links TRBV7-8 with TRBJ2-5, with a weak D call TRBD1 (6 bases). CDR3 residues: CASILGAHQETQYF. DNA of the CDR3: TGTGCCAGCATTCTGGGGGCACACCAAGAGACCCAGTACTTC. The entire variable domain, with the rest obtained from reference TRBV7-8 and TRBJ2-5, is as follows: GAGVSQSPRYKVAKRGQDVALRCDPISGHVSLFWYQQALGQGPEFLTYFQNEAQLDKSGLPSDRFFAERPEGSVSTLKIQRTQQEDSAVYLCASILGAHQETQYFGPGTRLLVL.